Listed below are T cell receptor beta chains from one sample, sequenced in a study of CD8 T cells in ankylosing spondylitis. TCRdb re-called the 5' RACE reads through MiXCR, storing one row per CDR3 protein. The top ten hold around 4.5% of the sample, which has about 250,000 distinct CDR3 sequences, roughly 32% seen once. Sequences were obtained from blood, either unsorted or a sorted T cell fraction (not recorded which). These receptors were taken from a male donor with ankylosing spondylitis or in good health (not recorded which). Each CDR3 is given with its conserved first and last residue. The order of the fields is clone size, J gene, D gene, V gene, CDR3 DNA, CDR3 protein. D genes are given only for firm matches. Size is omitted from some rows. Given values are once, few, many or a class for expanded clones.

size: few; J: TRBJ2-5; D: .; V: TRBV29-1; DNA: TGCAGCGTCACCGGGTTACAACAAGAGACCCAGTACTTC; CDR3: CSVTGLQQETQYF
size: few; J: TRBJ1-1; D: TRBD1; V: TRBV27; DNA: TGTGCCAGCTATCCAAGAGGGACAGGGATTGTAAACACTGAAGCTTTCTTT; CDR3: CASYPRGTGIVNTEAFF
size: once; J: TRBJ2-7; D: TRBD2; V: TRBV12-3/TRBV12-4; DNA: TGTGCCAGCAGTTTTTATCGGGGGGGTAACTACGAGCAGTACTTC; CDR3: CASSFYRGGNYEQYF
size: .; J: TRBJ2-7; D: .; V: TRBV7-9; DNA: TGTGCCAGCAGCCCCCGGGGCCCGATCCTGAATTACGAGCAGTACTTC; CDR3: CASSPRGPILNYEQYF
size: .; J: TRBJ2-3; D: TRBD1; V: TRBV9; DNA: TGTGCCAGCAGCTTCCGGGACAGTCGCACAGATACGCAGTATTTT; CDR3: CASSFRDSRTDTQYF
size: few; J: TRBJ2-1; D: .; V: TRBV20-1; DNA: TGCAGTGCCCGTCTCGGGGGCTCCTACAATGAGCAGTTCTTC; CDR3: CSARLGGSYNEQFF
size: .; J: TRBJ2-3; D: .; V: TRBV20-1; DNA: TGCAGTGCTAGAGTCCCGTGGCTTGGGGCTAGCACAGATACGCAGTATTTT; CDR3: CSARVPWLGASTDTQYF
size: .; J: TRBJ2-3; D: .; V: TRBV20-1; DNA: TGCAGTGCCCCAGTCCATCCCCACCCAGATACGCAGTATTTT; CDR3: CSAPVHPHPDTQYF
size: .; J: TRBJ2-1; D: .; V: TRBV7-8; DNA: TGTGCCAGCTCTGATCTTTTACTCTCAGAATACAATGAGCAGTTCTTC; CDR3: CASSDLLLSEYNEQFF
size: few; J: TRBJ2-3; D: .; V: TRBV28; DNA: TGTGCCACAAACCGACGCGGGGGCGCAGGAGATACGCAGTATTTT; CDR3: CATNRRGGAGDTQYF
size: .; J: TRBJ1-2; D: .; V: TRBV5-1; DNA: TGCGCCAGCAGCTCCCCGGACAACTCAAGATATGGCTACACCTTC; CDR3: CASSSPDNSRYGYTF
size: .; J: TRBJ2-3; D: .; V: TRBV12-3/TRBV12-4; DNA: TGTGCCAGCAGTTTAGCGAGTCTGGATACGCAGTATTTT; CDR3: CASSLASLDTQYF
size: .; J: TRBJ2-7; D: .; V: TRBV9; DNA: TGTGCCAGCAGCGTAGGAACTCTCGACTTTGGGGGAATTGAGCAGTACTTC; CDR3: CASSVGTLDFGGIEQYF
size: once; J: TRBJ2-1; D: .; V: TRBV29-1; DNA: TGCAGCGTTGACGATTTAACGGGACACCCCTACAATGAGCAGTTCTTC; CDR3: CSVDDLTGHPYNEQFF
size: .; J: TRBJ2-5; D: .; V: TRBV28; DNA: TGTGCCAGCAGTTTTAAGGGAGGATGGCAAGAGACCCAGTACTTC; CDR3: CASSFKGGWQETQYF
size: .; J: TRBJ2-3; D: .; V: TRBV5-1; DNA: TGCGCCAGCAGCTTGGCCATGAGAGATACGCAGTATTTT; CDR3: CASSLAMRDTQYF
size: .; J: TRBJ2-2; D: TRBD1; V: TRBV20-1; DNA: TGCAGTGCTAGAGATCCCCGGACAGGACCGAACACCGGGGAGCTGTTTTTT; CDR3: CSARDPRTGPNTGELFF
size: .; J: TRBJ2-1; D: TRBD2; V: TRBV5-6; DNA: TGTGCCAGCAGCCTTCTAGGCGGGGGGGTCAATGAGCAGTTCTTC; CDR3: CASSLLGGGVNEQFF
size: .; J: TRBJ1-2; D: TRBD1; V: TRBV20-1; DNA: TGCAGTGCTGCCCCGGACAGGGAAGACTATGGCTACACCTTC; CDR3: CSAAPDREDYGYTF
size: .; J: TRBJ2-3; D: .; V: TRBV2; DNA: TGTGCCAGCAGTTCTACTAGTCCAGATACGCAGTATTTT; CDR3: CASSSTSPDTQYF
size: .; J: TRBJ2-1; D: .; V: TRBV20-1; DNA: TGCAGTGCTTCAACCGGGCTAGGAGGGGACCGGGAGGAGCAGTTCTTC; CDR3: CSASTGLGGDREEQFF
size: few; J: TRBJ2-1; D: .; V: TRBV12-3/TRBV12-4; DNA: TGTGCCAGCAGTATCCGGGCCGGAGGGGGAAATGAGCAGTTCTTC; CDR3: CASSIRAGGGNEQFF
size: .; J: TRBJ2-5; D: .; V: TRBV5-1; DNA: TGCGCCAGCAGCCCGACCCCACAGGGAATCCAAGAGACCCAGTACTTC; CDR3: CASSPTPQGIQETQYF
size: .; J: TRBJ2-3; D: TRBD2; V: TRBV10-3; DNA: TGTGCCATCGGTGCTGGCGGGGGGGTTGGGGATACGCAGTATTTT; CDR3: CAIGAGGGVGDTQYF